One T cell receptor beta chain is described in this entry. The germline V gene encodes CDR1 MDHEN and CDR2 SYDVKM. V trimming: 5 bases; J trimming: 4 bases; junction bases outside the gene matches: 8. The length of the CDR3 is 14 residues. TCRdb keeps only in-frame clones here, not all; method: immunoSEQ multiplex PCR. Of approximately 69,000 clones in the sample, 79% were seen once. These data belong to a study of blood T cell repertoires in COVID-19. Specimen: peripheral blood. V is TRBV28 and J is TRBJ2-7; TRBD2 matches at 7 bases. This TCR was sampled from a human donor in a cohort sampled during active COVID-19. The CDR3 nucleotides are TGTGCCAGCAGTCCGCTGCGGGGAGGGTACGAGCAGTACTTC. Translation: CASSPLRGGYEQYF.